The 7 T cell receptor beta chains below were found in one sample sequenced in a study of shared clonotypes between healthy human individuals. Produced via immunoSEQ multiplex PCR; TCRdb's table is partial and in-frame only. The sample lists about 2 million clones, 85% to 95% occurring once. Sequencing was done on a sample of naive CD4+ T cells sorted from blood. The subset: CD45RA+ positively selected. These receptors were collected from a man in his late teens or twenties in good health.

In nucleotides, the CDR3 is TGTGCCAGCAGCCCGAGACAGGGTGAGAACACTGAAGCTTTCTTT. Translation: CASSPRQGENTEAFF. The chain is built from TRBV2 and TRBJ1-1, with TRBD1 matching 7 bases. CDR3 length: 15 residues. J was trimmed by 1 base and V by 6 bases; bases with no gene match: 8. CDR1 is SNHLY and CDR2 is FYNNEI in the germline V gene.

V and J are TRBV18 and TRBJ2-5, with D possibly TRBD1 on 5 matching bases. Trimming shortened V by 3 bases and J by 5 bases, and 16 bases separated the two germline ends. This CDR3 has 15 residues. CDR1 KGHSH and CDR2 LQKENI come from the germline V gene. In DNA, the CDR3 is TGTGCCAGCTCACCGAAGGCGCAGGGTTCGGAGACCCAGTACTTC. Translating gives CASSPKAQGSETQYF. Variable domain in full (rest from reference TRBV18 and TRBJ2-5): NAGVMQNPRHLVRRRGQEARLRCSPMKGHSHVYWYRQLPEEGLKFMVYLQKENIIDESGMPKERFSAEFPKEGPSILRIQQVVRGDSAAYFCASSPKAQGSETQYFGPGTRLLVL.

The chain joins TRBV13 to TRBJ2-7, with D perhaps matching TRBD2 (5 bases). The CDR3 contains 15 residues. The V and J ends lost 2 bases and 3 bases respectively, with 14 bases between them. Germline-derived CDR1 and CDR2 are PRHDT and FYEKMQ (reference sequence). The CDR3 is CASSLYGPADYEQYF. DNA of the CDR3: TGTGCCAGCAGCTTATACGGTCCAGCGGACTACGAGCAGTACTTC.

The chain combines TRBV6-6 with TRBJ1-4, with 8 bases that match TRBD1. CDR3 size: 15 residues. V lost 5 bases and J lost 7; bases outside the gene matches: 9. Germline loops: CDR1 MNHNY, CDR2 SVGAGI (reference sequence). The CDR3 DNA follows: TGTGCCAGCAGTGCCCAGGGGGCTGGAGGTGAAAAACTGTTTTTT. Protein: CASSAQGAGGEKLFF.

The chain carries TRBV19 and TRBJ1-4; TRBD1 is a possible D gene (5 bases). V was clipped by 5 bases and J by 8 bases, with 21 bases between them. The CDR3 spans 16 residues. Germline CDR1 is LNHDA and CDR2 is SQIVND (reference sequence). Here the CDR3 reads CASSQTAGVFGEKLFF. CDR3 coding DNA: TGTGCCAGTAGTCAAACGGCGGGGGTTTTTGGAGAAAAACTGTTTTTT. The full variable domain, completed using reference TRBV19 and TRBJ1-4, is DGGITQSPKYLFRKEGQNVTLSCEQNLNHDAMYWYRQDPGQGLRLIYYSQIVNDFQKGDIAEGYSVSREKKESFPLTVTSAQKNPTAFYLCASSQTAGVFGEKLFFGSGTQLSVL.

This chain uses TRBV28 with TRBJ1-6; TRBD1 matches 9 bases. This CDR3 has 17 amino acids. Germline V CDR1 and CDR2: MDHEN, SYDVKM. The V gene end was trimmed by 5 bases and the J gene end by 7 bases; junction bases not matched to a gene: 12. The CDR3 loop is CASSPHPGQGKNSPLHF. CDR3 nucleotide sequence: TGTGCCAGCAGTCCCCACCCGGGACAGGGAAAAAATTCACCCCTCCACTTT.

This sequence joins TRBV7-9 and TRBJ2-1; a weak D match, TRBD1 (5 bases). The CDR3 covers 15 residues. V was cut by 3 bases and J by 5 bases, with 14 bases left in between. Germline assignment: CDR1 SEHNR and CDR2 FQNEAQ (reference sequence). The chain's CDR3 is CASSLALDRNNEQFF. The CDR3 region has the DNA TGTGCCAGCAGCTTGGCCCTTGACAGAAACAATGAGCAGTTCTTC.